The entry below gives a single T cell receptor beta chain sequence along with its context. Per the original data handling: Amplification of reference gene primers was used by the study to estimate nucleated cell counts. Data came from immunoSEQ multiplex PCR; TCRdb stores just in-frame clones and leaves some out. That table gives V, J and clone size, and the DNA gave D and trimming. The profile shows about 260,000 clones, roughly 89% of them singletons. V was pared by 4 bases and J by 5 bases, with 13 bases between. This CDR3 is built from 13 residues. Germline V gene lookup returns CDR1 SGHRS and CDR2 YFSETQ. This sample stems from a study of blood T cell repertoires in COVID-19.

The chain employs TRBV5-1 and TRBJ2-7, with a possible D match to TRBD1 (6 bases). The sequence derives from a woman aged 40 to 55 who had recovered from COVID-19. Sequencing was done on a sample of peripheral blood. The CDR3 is CASSRDIRDEQYF. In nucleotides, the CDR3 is TGCGCCAGCAGCCGGGACATCCGGGACGAGCAGTACTTC.